This passage covers 21 T cell receptor beta chains from one sample sequenced in a study of molecular identifiers for immune sequencing clone quantification (dated by TCRdb to between 2018 and 2020). The library was built by means of PCR. Sequenced on an Illumina HiSeq 4000. Using fastp trimming at Q25 and MiXCR clonotype assembly, TCRdb reanalyzed the public sequencing data and kept in-frame beta chains. Identical CDR3 protein sequences are pooled into one entry, listed with their most common genes and DNA. The sample table lists about 640,000 distinct CDR3 sequences, about 20% of them with a count of one. The leading ten clones occupy approximately 0.9% of the sample. The specimen was naive CD8+ T cells from blood, with Jurkat cell RNA spiked in. Per the publication, the cell subset or site label means: FACS-sorted CD8+CD4-CCR7+CD45RA+ naive T cells. Receptors were obtained from a human donor in good health. Some libraries in this study had Jurkat cell RNA spiked in.

The rearrangement links TRBV15 to TRBJ1-6; no reliable D call. Trimming pared 1 base from V and 11 bases from J, leaving 15 bases between. Germline lookup yields CDR1 LNHNV and CDR2 YYDKDF (reference sequence). The length of the CDR3 is 15 residues. DNA for the CDR3: TGTGCCACCAGCAGAGCGACTGGGGTAGTGGCACCCCTCCACTTT. It is translated as CATSRATGVVAPLHF.

The chain is built from TRBV19 and TRBJ1-5; D perhaps matches TRBD1 (6 bases). The V end lost 5 bases, the J end lost 1 base, and 15 bases lay between the germline ends. This CDR3 spans 16 amino acids. Germline CDR1 is LNHDA and CDR2 is SQIVND (reference sequence). The CDR3 region has the DNA TGTGCCAGTAGTCCGGGTGGGGGGCTAAGCAATCAGCCCCAGCATTTT. It codes for CASSPGGGLSNQPQHF.

The chain has TRBV12-3 or TRBV12-4 and TRBJ2-2; possible D gene TRBD1, 5 bases. This CDR3 is built from 14 residues. V dropped 7 bases and J dropped 1 base, with 10 bases sitting between them. CDR3 bases: TGTGCCAGCAAGACGACAGAGAACACCGGGGAGCTGTTTTTT. The encoded protein is CASKTTENTGELFF.

This clonotype was seen ten or more times. The chain employs TRBV4-1 and TRBJ2-7, with 8 bases identical to TRBD1. The CDR3 has 14 amino acids. V shed 1 base and J 5 bases; nucleotides not matched to a gene: 4. Germline-derived CDR1 and CDR2 are MGHRA and YSYEKL. This chain's CDR3 is CASSQGTGSDEQYF. The CDR3 DNA sequence: TGCGCCAGCAGCCAAGGGACAGGGTCGGACGAGCAGTACTTC.

This clonotype was detected only a few times. A much larger clone is a single base away; this may be a read error. This chain joins TRBV6-5 and TRBJ2-3; D tentatively fits TRBD1 or TRBD2 (5 bases each). Germline V gene sequence: CDR1 MNHEY, CDR2 SVGAGI. The CDR3 length is 16 residues. The CDR3 spells CASSLSGSSSTDMQYF. For the CDR3, the DNA is TGTGCCAGCAGCCTTTCAGGGAGCTCTAGCACAGATATGCAGTATTTT.

In its sample, this clonotype was seen many times. The CDR3 DNA reads as TGCAGTGCTAGCCAAGACAGGGGGCCGGGCGAGCAGTACTTC. Its translation: CSASQDRGPGEQYF. This chain links TRBV20-1 with TRBJ2-7, with 10 bases fitting TRBD1. This CDR3 has 14 residues. CDR1 DFQATT and CDR2 SNEGSKA come from the germline V gene (reference sequence). With V trimmed by 3 bases and J by 6 bases, 8 bases remained unmatched.

This clonotype occurred a few times. The chain uses TRBV19 and TRBJ2-2, with TRBD2 matching over 8 bases. The length of the CDR3 is 17 residues. V was pared by 5 bases and J by 2 bases, with 10 bases of the junction left unmatched. Per the germline V gene, CDR1 is LNHDA and CDR2 is SQIVND (reference sequence). CDR3 sequence reads: CASSVDIAGLNTGELFF. CDR3 DNA sequence: TGTGCCAGTAGTGTCGATATAGCGGGGCTCAACACCGGGGAGCTGTTTTTT.

At least ten counts were recorded for this clonotype. The chain uses TRBV5-4 and TRBJ2-1; TRBD2 matches 8 bases. CDR1 is SGHNT, CDR2 YYREEE, per germline (reference sequence). The junction had 5 bases not matched to a gene; V was cut back by 0 bases and J by 3 bases. The CDR3 length is 16 residues. The CDR3 DNA sequence: TGTGCCAGCAGCTTGGTGTTAGCGGGGTTCTACAATGAGCAGTTCTTC. It translates to CASSLVLAGFYNEQFF.

About this clonotype itself: Since the CDR3 does not end with the conserved phenylalanine or tryptophan, this likely comes from a read error. The chain uses TRBV27 and TRBJ1-2; 7 bases are shared with TRBD1. Germline values: CDR1 MNHEY, CDR2 SMNVEV (reference sequence). The CDR3 length is 14 residues. V shed 2 bases and J 5 bases; nucleotides not matched to a gene: 5. The CDR3 sequence: CASSLEGGAYGYTL. The CDR3 coding sequence is TGTGCCAGCAGTTTAGAAGGGGGCGCGTATGGCTACACCCTC.

The CDR3, as DNA: TGTGCCAGCAGTTTAGCGCGTACAGGGGGCCCGAGCTCCTACAATGAGCAGTTCTTC. It codes for CASSLARTGGPSSYNEQFF. The rearrangement uses TRBV12-3 or TRBV12-4 and TRBJ2-1, with 9 bases aligning to TRBD1. After removal of 0 bases from V and 0 bases from J, the junction contained 9 bases not matched to a gene. This CDR3 spans 19 amino acids.

This clonotype was observed a handful of times. The gene calls are TRBV4-1 and TRBJ1-1; D ambiguous. The germline V and J ends were trimmed by 4 bases and 1 base, with 16 bases remaining between them. The CDR3 consists of 16 residues. Germline values: CDR1 MGHRA, CDR2 YSYEKL. CDR3 sequence: CASSPTTWSSNTEAFF. CDR3 sequence (DNA): TGCGCCAGCAGCCCCACCACGTGGAGTTCGAACACTGAAGCTTTCTTT.

This chain connects TRBV6-5 to TRBJ2-7, with 12 bases aligning to TRBD2. Germline V gene lookup returns CDR1 MNHEY and CDR2 SVGAGI. This CDR3 region has 14 residues. After removal of 2 bases from V and 7 bases from J, the junction contained 3 bases not matched to a gene. DNA of the CDR3: TGTGCCAGCAGTTACGGAACTAGCGGGGGGGAGCAGTACTTC. Its protein product is CASSYGTSGGEQYF.

This clonotype showed up many times. The chain recombines TRBV7-3 with TRBJ2-4; 8 bases agree with TRBD1. CDR3 length: 16 amino acids. CDR1 is SGHTA and CDR2 is FQGTGA in the germline V gene. The J segment lost 0 bases and the V segment lost 5 bases, leaving 6 bases of the junction unmatched. The CDR3 sequence is CASSAAGGLAKNIQYF. The CDR3 DNA is TGTGCCAGCAGCGCCGCAGGGGGCCTAGCCAAAAACATTCAGTACTTC.

Points on this clonotype: The germline gene is not matched at one end of the junction; a read error may be the cause. The chain combines TRBV25-1 with TRBJ2-5; no reliable D call. CDR3 size: 15 residues. The germline CDR1 and CDR2 sequences are MGHDK and SYGVNS. This chain's CDR3 is CASSDWQAIQETQCF. The CDR3 coding sequence is TGTGCCAGCAGTGATTGGCAGGCCATCCAAGAGACCCAGTGCTTC.

Concerning this clonotype itself: This may be a read error, as it is one base from a much larger clone. This rearrangement joins TRBV6-1 to TRBJ1-1, with 7 bases fitting TRBD1. The CDR3 sequence is 17 residues long. Germline assignment: CDR1 MNHNS and CDR2 SASEGT. The CDR3, as DNA: TGTGCCAGCAGTGAACCGCCCTTTCAGGGGGACCCGCTTGGAGCTCTCTTT. Translating gives CASSEPPFQGDPLGALF.

On this clonotype itself: Being one base from a much bigger clone, this may be a read error. The chain links TRBV7-9 to TRBJ2-5, with 9 bases aligning to TRBD2. The germline V gene has CDR1 SEHNR and CDR2 FQNEAQ (reference sequence). The CDR3 has 17 amino acids. The CDR3 region has the DNA TGTGCCATCAGCCGCCGGACTAGCGACCCCGAGGGAGAGACCCAGTACTTC. Amino acids: CAISRRTSDPEGETQYF.

The rearrangement links TRBV7-3 to TRBJ2-3; TRBD2 agrees at 10 bases. J lost 1 base, V lost 0 bases, and 1 base had no gene match. CDR1 and CDR2 (germline): SGHTA, FQGTGA. This CDR3 region has 16 residues. CDR3 region: CASSLTLAGGTDTQYF. The CDR3 region has the DNA TGTGCCAGCAGCTTAACGCTAGCGGGGGGCACAGATACGCAGTATTTT.

This chain connects TRBV2 to TRBJ2-7; 12 bases line up with TRBD2. The CDR3 contains 13 residues. After removal of 7 bases from V and 7 bases from J, the junction contained 5 bases not matched to a gene. Germline CDR1 and CDR2: SNHLY and FYNNEI. The CDR3 DNA sequence: TGTGCCAGCACGACTAGCGGGGGTAGAGAGCAGTACTTC. The encoded protein is CASTTSGGREQYF. The full variable domain, its missing parts supplied by reference TRBV2 and TRBJ2-7, is EPEVTQTPSHQVTQMGQEVILRCVPISNHLYFYWYRQILGQKVEFLVSFYNNEISEKSEIFDDQFSVERPDGSNFTLKIRSTKLEDSAMYFCASTTSGGREQYFGPGTRLTVT.

Of note for this clonotype: This sequence may be a read error, since a much larger clone differs from it by one base. Given the absence of the conserved phenylalanine or tryptophan at the CDR3 end, a read error is likely. The rearrangement joins TRBV28 to TRBJ1-5; perhaps TRBD1 as D (6 bases). V lost 4 bases and J 1 base, leaving 14 bases between the germline ends. Germline loops: CDR1 MDHEN, CDR2 SYDVKM. There are 16 residues in the CDR3. The CDR3 DNA reads as TGTGCCAGCAGTTATATACACAGGGTGAGCAATCAGCCCCAGCATTCT. It codes for CASSYIHRVSNQPQHS.

The V and J genes are TRBV12-3 or TRBV12-4 and TRBJ2-3; D not certain. V lost 2 bases and J 0 bases, leaving 9 bases between the germline ends. This CDR3 is built from 15 residues. The CDR3 DNA reads as TGTGCCAGCAGTTTAAGGTACAGTAGCACAGATACGCAGTATTTT. Encoded protein: CASSLRYSSTDTQYF.

This clonotype was counted ten times or more. V gene TRBV12-3 or TRBV12-4 combines with J gene TRBJ2-7; TRBD1 might be the D (5 bases). CDR3 size: 14 residues. Trimming cost V 1 base and J 4 bases, with 11 bases left between them. CDR3: CASSLEVREYEQYF. CDR3 coding DNA: TGTGCCAGCAGTTTAGAGGTCAGGGAATACGAGCAGTACTTC.